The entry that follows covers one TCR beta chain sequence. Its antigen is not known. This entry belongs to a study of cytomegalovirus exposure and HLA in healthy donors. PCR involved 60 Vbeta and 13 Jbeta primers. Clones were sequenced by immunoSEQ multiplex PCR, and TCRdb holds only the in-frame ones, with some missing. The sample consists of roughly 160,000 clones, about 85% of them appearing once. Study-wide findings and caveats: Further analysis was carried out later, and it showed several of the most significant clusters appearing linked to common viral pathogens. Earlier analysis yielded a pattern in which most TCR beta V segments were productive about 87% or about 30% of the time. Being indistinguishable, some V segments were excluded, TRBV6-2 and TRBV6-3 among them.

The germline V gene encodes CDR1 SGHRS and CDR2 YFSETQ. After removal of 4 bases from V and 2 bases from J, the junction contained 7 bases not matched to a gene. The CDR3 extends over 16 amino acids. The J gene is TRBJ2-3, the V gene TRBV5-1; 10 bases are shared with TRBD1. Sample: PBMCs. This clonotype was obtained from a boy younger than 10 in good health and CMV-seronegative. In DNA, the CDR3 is TGCGCCAGCAGCCTACCGGGACAGGGGCTCACAGATACGCAGTATTTT. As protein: CASSLPGQGLTDTQYF. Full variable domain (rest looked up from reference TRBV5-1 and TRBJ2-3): KAGVTQTPRYLIKTRGQQVTLSCSPISGHRSVSWYQQTPGQGLQFLFEYFSETQRNKGNFPGRFSGRQFSNSRSEMNVSTLELGDSALYLCASSLPGQGLTDTQYFGPGTRLTVL.